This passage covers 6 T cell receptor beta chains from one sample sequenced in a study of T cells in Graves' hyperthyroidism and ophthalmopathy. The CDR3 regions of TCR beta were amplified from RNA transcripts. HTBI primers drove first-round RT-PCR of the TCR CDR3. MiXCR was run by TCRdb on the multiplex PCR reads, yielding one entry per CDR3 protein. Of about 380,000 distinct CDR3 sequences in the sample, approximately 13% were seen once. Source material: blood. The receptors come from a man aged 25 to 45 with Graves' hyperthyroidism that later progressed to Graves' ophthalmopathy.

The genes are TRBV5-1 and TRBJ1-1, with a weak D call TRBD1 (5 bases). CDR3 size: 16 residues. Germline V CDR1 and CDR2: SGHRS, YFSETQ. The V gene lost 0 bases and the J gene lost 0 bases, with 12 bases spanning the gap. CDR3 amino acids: CASSLGDGRMNTEAFF. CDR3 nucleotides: TGCGCCAGCAGCTTGGGGGACGGCCGAATGAACACTGAAGCTTTCTTT.

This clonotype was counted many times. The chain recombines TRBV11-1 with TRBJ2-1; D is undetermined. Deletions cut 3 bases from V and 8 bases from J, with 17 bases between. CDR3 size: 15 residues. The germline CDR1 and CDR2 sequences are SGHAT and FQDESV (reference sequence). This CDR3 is CASSFDALGTDEQFF. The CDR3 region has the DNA TGTGCCAGCAGCTTTGACGCGCTGGGTACCGATGAGCAGTTCTTC.

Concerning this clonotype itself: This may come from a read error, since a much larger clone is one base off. The DNA of the CDR3 is TGCAGTGCTAGTCCGCTGGGGACAGCTTACAATGAGCAGCTCTTC. It translates to CSASPLGTAYNEQLF. The chain employs TRBV20-1 and TRBJ2-1, with 7 bases lining up with TRBD1. CDR3 length: 15 residues. Germline V CDR1 and CDR2: DFQATT, SNEGSKA (reference sequence).

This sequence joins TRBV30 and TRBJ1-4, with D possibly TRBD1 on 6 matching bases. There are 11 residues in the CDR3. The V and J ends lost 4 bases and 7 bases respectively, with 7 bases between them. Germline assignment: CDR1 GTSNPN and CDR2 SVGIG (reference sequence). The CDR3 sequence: CAWKGGEKLFF. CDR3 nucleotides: TGTGCCTGGAAAGGGGGTGAAAAACTGTTTTTT. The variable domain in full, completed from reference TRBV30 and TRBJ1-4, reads SQTIHQWPATLVQPVGSPLSLECTVEGTSNPNLYWYRQAAGRGLQLLFYSVGIGQISSEVPQNLSASRPQDRQFILSSKKLLLSDSGFYLCAWKGGEKLFFGSGTQLSVL.

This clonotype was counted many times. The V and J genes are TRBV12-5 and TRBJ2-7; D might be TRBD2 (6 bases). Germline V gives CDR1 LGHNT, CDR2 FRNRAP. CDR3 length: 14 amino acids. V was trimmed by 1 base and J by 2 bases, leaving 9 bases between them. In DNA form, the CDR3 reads TGTGCTAGTGGTTTGGGCGGGGCGGCCTACGAGCAGTACTTC. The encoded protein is CASGLGGAAYEQYF. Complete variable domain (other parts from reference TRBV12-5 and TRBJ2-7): DARVTQTPRHKVTEMGQEVTMRCQPILGHNTVFWYRQTMMQGLELLAYFRNRAPLDDSGMPKDRFSAEMPDATLATLKIQPSEPRDSAVYFCASGLGGAAYEQYFGPGTRLTVT.

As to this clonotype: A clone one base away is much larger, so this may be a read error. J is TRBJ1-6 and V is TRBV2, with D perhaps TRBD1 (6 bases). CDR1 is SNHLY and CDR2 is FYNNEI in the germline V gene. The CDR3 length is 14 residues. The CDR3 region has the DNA TGTGCCAGCAGTGACAGGGGAGGGAATTCACCCCCCCACTTT. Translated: CASSDRGGNSPPHF.